Listed here are 10 T cell receptor beta chains from one sample, sequenced in a study of blood T cell repertoires in COVID-19. Generated by immunoSEQ multiplex PCR, the TCRdb table keeps only in-frame clones and is missing some. Here the sample spans 90,000 or so clones, approximately 79% being singletons. The sequenced sample consisted of peripheral blood. All receptors derive from an elderly woman with acute or convalescent COVID-19.

This clone was picked up many times. J is TRBJ1-2 and V is TRBV6-2 or TRBV6-3, with D maybe TRBD1 (5 bases). The V and J ends lost 3 bases and 8 bases respectively, with 13 bases between them. Germline CDR1 and CDR2: MNHEY and SVGEGT. The CDR3 is made up of 13 amino acids. The CDR3 DNA follows: TGTGCCAGCAGTTATTGGCAGGGCGGAGGCTACACCTTC. Protein product: CASSYWQGGGYTF.

V is TRBV23-1 and J is TRBJ1-2, with D possibly being TRBD1 (5 bases). TRBV23-1 carries the ORF label, with uncertain function. The CDR3 has 17 amino acids. Deletions cut 2 bases from V and 8 bases from J, with 24 bases between. CDR3 amino acids: CASSQTQLRPGTIGYTF. The CDR3 coding sequence is TGCGCCAGCAGTCAAACTCAACTAAGACCAGGGACTATCGGCTACACCTTC.

Many counts were recorded for this clone. The chain uses TRBV28 and TRBJ1-5; D gene ambiguous. CDR3 size: 12 residues. V lost 6 bases and J lost 4, with 7 bases in between. The germline CDR1 and CDR2 sequences are MDHEN and SYDVKM. For the CDR3, the DNA is TGTGCCAGCAGGAGTACTAATCAGCCCCAGCATTTT. This encodes CASRSTNQPQHF.

This chain joins TRBV25-1 and TRBJ1-1; 10 positions agree with TRBD1. CDR1 MGHDK and CDR2 SYGVNS come from the germline V gene. V was clipped by 3 bases and J by 11 bases; unmatched bases: 6. The CDR3 length is 13 residues. CDR3 coding DNA: TGTGCCAGCAGTGACTCGGGACAGGGGTCTGCTTTCTTT. Its protein is CASSDSGQGSAFF.

The rearrangement joins TRBV7-9 to TRBJ2-2; possible D gene TRBD1, 6 bases. The germline gives CDR1 SEHNR, CDR2 FQNEAQ (reference sequence). The length of the CDR3 is 17 residues. V was clipped by 1 base and J by 5 bases, with 17 bases between them. The CDR3 is CASSLDLPRGATGELFF. The CDR3 nucleotides are TGTGCCAGCAGCTTAGATCTCCCCAGGGGCGCGACCGGGGAGCTGTTTTTT.

This CDR3 reads CASSPLSTEAFF. The CDR3 region has the DNA TGTGCCAGCAGTCCCCTATCTACTGAAGCTTTCTTT. V usage is TRBV6-6 and J usage is TRBJ1-1; no definite D call. The CDR3 has 12 residues. From germline, CDR1 is MNHNY and CDR2 SVGAGI (reference sequence). Trimming cost V 5 bases and J 5 bases, with 9 bases left between them.

The chain uses TRBV6-2 or TRBV6-3 and TRBJ2-1; 8 bases match TRBD2. V shed 2 bases, J shed 9 bases, and the junction held 12 bases outside the gene matches. This CDR3 is 16 amino acids long. Germline CDR1 reads MNHEY; CDR2 reads SVGEGT. The CDR3 coding sequence is TGTGCCAGCAGTTACAGCCTACGGCGGGGGGTCGGTGAGCAGTTCTTC. It encodes CASSYSLRRGVGEQFF.

Written as DNA, the CDR3 is TGTGCCAGCAGCTTAGATCTCCGGAGAGAGCAGTTCTTC. This translates into CASSLDLRREQFF. The genes are TRBV11-3 and TRBJ2-1, with no clear D. Trimming took off 0 bases at V and 10 bases at J, with 10 bases between the two ends. CDR1 and CDR2 from the germline V gene are SGHNT and YENEEA. The CDR3 loop spans 13 amino acids.

This clone has a handful of counts. The chain employs TRBV6-5 and TRBJ1-2; 8 bases agree with TRBD1. The V gene's germline CDR1 is MNHEY and CDR2 SVGAGI. With 7 bases clipped from V and 6 bases from J, the junction kept 7 bases outside the gene matches. The CDR3 is made up of 13 amino acids. DNA of the CDR3: TGTGCCAGCACCCCGGGACAGGTGAATGGCTACACCTTC. Translation: CASTPGQVNGYTF.

Regarding this clone: One end of the junction varies from germline; a read error may be responsible. The rearrangement joins TRBV7-7 to TRBJ2-5, with 7 positions matching TRBD2. CDR1 is SSHAT, CDR2 FNYEAQ, per germline (reference sequence). The CDR3 consists of 15 residues. The CDR3 DNA reads as TGTGCTAGCAGCTTAGGGACTACACGAGGGGAGACCCAGTACTTC. Translation gives CASSLGTTRGETQYF.